The clone carrying this TCR beta chain was detected a few times. As yet, its antigen is unknown. Unique molecular identifiers were incorporated into the prepared TCRbeta library. A single record per CDR3 protein comes from TCRdb applying MiXCR to the PCR reads. The repertoire consists of about 47,000 distinct CDR3 sequences, with around 56% occurring once and the leading ten covering 35% to 40%. The data originate from a study of T-cell reconstitution after alpha-beta-depleted transplantation in children. Study observations and caveats: It was reported that alpha-beta T cells came from several hundred expanded graft clones (about two months after transplant). Hyperexpanded clones declined; after one year, newly produced T cells mostly supplied diversity.

The TCR was taken from a boy under two years old with SCID, due to receive a stem cell transplant. The specimen comprised peripheral blood, sampled before TCRalphabeta/CD19-depleted stem cell transplant.

CDR3 coding DNA: TGTGCTGCGGCCCCGTCCCCCACGCCTGGGGCCAACGTCCTGACTTTC. Amino acids: CAAAPSPTPGANVLTF. The V and J genes are TRBV10-3 and TRBJ2-6; D remains unclear. From germline, CDR1 is ENHRY and CDR2 SYGVKD. The CDR3 is 16 residues long.